This T cell receptor beta chain was documented in a study of blood T cell repertoires in COVID-19. From germline, CDR1 is LGHNA and CDR2 YSLEER. After removal of 3 bases from V and 1 base from J, the junction contained 4 bases not matched to a gene. This CDR3 comprises 16 residues. TCRdb's table, derived via immunoSEQ multiplex PCR, lists solely in-frame clones and lacks some. Among about 250,000 clones, approximately 80% were seen once, and the ten largest hold approximately 30%. This sequence joins TRBV4-3 and TRBJ2-1; 9 bases agree with TRBD1. Sequenced: peripheral blood. The TCR comes from a man aged 40-49 years with acute or convalescent COVID-19. In DNA, the CDR3 is TGCGCCAGCAGCCAGCCGGGACAGGGTTCCTACAATGAGCAGTTCTTC. It is translated as CASSQPGQGSYNEQFF.